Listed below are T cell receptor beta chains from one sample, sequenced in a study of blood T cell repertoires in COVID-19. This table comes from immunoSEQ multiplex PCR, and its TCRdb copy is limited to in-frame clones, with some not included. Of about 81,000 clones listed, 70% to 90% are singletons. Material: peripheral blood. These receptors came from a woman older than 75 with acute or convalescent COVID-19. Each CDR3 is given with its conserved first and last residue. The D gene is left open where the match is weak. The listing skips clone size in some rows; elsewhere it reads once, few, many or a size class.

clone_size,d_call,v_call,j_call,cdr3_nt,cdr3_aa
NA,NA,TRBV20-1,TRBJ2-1,TGCAGTGCTATCAGGCAACGAGACCAGTTCTTC,CSAIRQRDQFF
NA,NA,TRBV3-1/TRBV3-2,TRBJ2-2,TGTGCCAGCAGCCAAGTTAGGCCGAGGACCGGGGAGCTGTTTTTT,CASSQVRPRTGELFF
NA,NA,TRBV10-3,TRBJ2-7,TGTGCCATCAGTGAAGGAGGGACCTCCTACGAGCAGTACTTC,CAISEGGTSYEQYF
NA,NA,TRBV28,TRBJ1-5,TGTGCCAGCAGTTCCCTAGTTACACCCAATCAGCCCCAGCATTTT,CASSSLVTPNQPQHF
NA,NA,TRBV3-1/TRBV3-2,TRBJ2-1,TGTGCCAGCAGCCCCTTGAGGGACTCCTTATTGAGGGAGGAGCAGTTCTTC,CASSPLRDSLLREEQFF
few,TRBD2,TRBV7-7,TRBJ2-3,TGTGCTAGCAGCTCGGGGACTAGCGTCACAGATACGCAGTATTTT,CASSSGTSVTDTQYF
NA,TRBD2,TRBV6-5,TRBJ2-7,TGTGCCAGCAGCAGGGAGGGACTTTTCTTCGAGCAGTACTTC,CASSREGLFFEQYF
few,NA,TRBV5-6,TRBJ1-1,TGTGCCAGCACCAACCCGGGGGTGAACACTGAAGCTTTCTTT,CASTNPGVNTEAFF
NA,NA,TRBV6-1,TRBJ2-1,TGTGCCAGCAGTGAACCCAGAAACAATGAGCAGTTCTTC,CASSEPRNNEQFF
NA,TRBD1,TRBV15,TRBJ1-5,TGTGCCACCAGCAAAGAGATAGGGACAGGCAATCAGCCCCAGCATTTT,CATSKEIGTGNQPQHF
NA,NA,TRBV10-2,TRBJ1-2,TGCGCCAGCAGTTATGACACCAACTATGGCTACACCTTC,CASSYDTNYGYTF
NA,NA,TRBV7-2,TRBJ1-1,TGTGCCAGCAGCTCCCTAACGGGGGGAACCCGCGGAACTGAAGCTTTCTTT,CASSSLTGGTRGTEAFF
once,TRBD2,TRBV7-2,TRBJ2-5,TGTGCCAGCAGCTTAGGTGCGGGGGTCAGGGAGACCCAGTACTTC,CASSLGAGVRETQYF
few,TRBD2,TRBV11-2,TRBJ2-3,TGTGCCAGCAGCCCAGGACTAGCGACAGATACGCAGTATTTT,CASSPGLATDTQYF
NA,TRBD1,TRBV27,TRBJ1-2,TGTGCCAGCAGTCCGATTCAGGGGGCGGGCTATGGCTACACCTTC,CASSPIQGAGYGYTF
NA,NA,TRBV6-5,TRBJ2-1,TGTGCCAGCAGTTACTCGAAGCCAGGGGGGACGGGTGAGCAGTTCTTC,CASSYSKPGGTGEQFF
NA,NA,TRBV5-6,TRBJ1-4,TGTGCCAGCAGCTTGACGGTACAGGTTGACGAAAAACTGTTTTTT,CASSLTVQVDEKLFF
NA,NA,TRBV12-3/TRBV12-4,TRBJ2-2,TGTGCCAGCAGTTTGAGAGGGTCCGGGGAGCTGTTTTTT,CASSLRGSGELFF
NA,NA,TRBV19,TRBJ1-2,TGTGCCAGTACCCAAAGGTGGCAGGGGCCGGGCTACACCTTC,CASTQRWQGPGYTF
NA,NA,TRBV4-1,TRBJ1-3,TGCGCCAGCAGCCGATCACAGGGCTACGGAAACACCATATATTTT,CASSRSQGYGNTIYF